A single TCR beta chain is shown here with its context. This specimen belongs to a study of blood T cell repertoires in COVID-19. Study at large: Samples of COVID-19 (acute and convalescent) were obtained from the United States, Italy and Spain. In each case, the material was cDNA or gDNA derived from T cells, B-cell-depleted T cells, or PBMCs.

The germline CDR1 and CDR2 sequences are LGHDT and YNNKEL (reference sequence). V was pared by 0 bases and J by 3 bases, with 3 bases of the junction left unmatched. CDR3 length: 16 amino acids. Seattle researchers signed up patients amid active infection and tracked them longitudinally. In the original processing: Nucleated cell counts were estimated from reference gene primer amplification. Assay: immunoSEQ multiplex PCR; the TCRdb copy retains only in-frame clones and omits some. Clone size and the V and J calls come from that table; the DNA yielded D and trimming. The repertoire consists of over 450,000 clones, with approximately 92% occurring once and the leading ten covering roughly 0.92%.

J is TRBJ2-5 and V is TRBV3-1 (or the pseudogene TRBV3-2); 11 nucleotides line up with TRBD2. This TCR was recovered from a man younger than 35 with COVID-19, enrolled during active disease. What was sequenced was peripheral blood. The CDR3 reads CASSQELAGGKETQYF. The CDR3 DNA sequence: TGTGCCAGCAGCCAAGAGCTAGCGGGGGGAAAAGAGACCCAGTACTTC.